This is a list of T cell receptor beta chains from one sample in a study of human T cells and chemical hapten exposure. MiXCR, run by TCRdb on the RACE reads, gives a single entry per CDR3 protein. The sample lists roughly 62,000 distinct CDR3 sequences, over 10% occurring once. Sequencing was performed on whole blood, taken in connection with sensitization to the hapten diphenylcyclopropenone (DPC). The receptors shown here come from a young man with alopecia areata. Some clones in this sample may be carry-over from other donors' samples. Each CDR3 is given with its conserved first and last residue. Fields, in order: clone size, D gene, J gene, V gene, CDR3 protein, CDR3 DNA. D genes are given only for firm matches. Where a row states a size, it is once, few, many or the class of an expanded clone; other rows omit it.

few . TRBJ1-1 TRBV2 CASSVGGTEAFF TGTGCCAGCAGTGTTGGGGGCACTGAAGCTTTCTTT
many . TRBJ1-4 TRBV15 CATSRDKGSNEKLFF TGTGCCACCAGCAGAGATAAGGGTTCAAATGAAAAACTGTTTTTT
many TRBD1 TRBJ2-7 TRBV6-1 CASRGQTKISYEQYF TGTGCCAGCAGGGGACAGACGAAAATCTCCTACGAGCAGTACTTC
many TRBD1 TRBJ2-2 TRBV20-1 CSASTDRGMANTGELFF TGCAGTGCTAGTACAGACAGGGGGATGGCGAACACCGGGGAGCTGTTTTTT
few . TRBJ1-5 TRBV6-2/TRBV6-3 CASSEYSSNQPQHF TGTGCCAGCAGTGAATACAGTAGCAATCAGCCCCAGCATTTT
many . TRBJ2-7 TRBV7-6 CASSLAKTEQYF TGTGCCAGCAGCTTAGCTAAGACCGAGCAGTACTTC
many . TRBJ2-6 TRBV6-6 CASSSPRDTYSGANVLTF TGTGCCAGCAGTTCACCCCGGGACACCTACTCTGGGGCCAACGTCCTGACTTTC
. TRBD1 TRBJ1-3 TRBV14 CASSLTGFAGNTIYF TGTGCCAGCAGTCTGACAGGGTTCGCTGGAAACACCATATATTTT
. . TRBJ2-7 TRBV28 CASSFKGNPYEQYF TGTGCCAGCAGTTTTAAGGGGAACCCCTACGAGCAGTACTTC
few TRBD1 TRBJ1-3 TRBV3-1 CASSPRDRGNTIYF TGTGCCAGCAGCCCCCGGGACAGGGGAAACACCATATATTTT
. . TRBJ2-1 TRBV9 CASSEGGRGAYNEQFF TGTGCCAGCAGCGAGGGGGGTCGAGGCGCCTACAATGAGCAGTTCTTC
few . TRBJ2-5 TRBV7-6 CASSPAPTEETQYF TGTGCCAGCAGCCCCGCGCCGACAGAGGAGACCCAGTACTTC
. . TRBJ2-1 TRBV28 CASQLPDSYNEQFF TGTGCCAGCCAACTACCGGACAGCTACAATGAGCAGTTCTTC
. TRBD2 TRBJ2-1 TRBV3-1 CASRTSGLEQFF TGTGCCAGCAGAACTAGCGGGCTTGAGCAGTTCTTC
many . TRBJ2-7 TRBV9 CATRHGAERYF TGTGCCACAAGACACGGGGCTGAGAGGTACTTC
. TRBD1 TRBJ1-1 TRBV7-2 CASSLFTDRGTEAFF TGTGCCAGCAGCCTATTTACGGACAGGGGCACTGAAGCTTTCTTT
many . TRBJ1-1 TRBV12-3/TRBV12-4 CASSGRQSKNTEAFF TGTGCCAGCAGCGGGAGACAGAGTAAAAACACTGAAGCTTTCTTT
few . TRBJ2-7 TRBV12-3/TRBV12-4 CASSLAGSYEQYF TGTGCCAGCAGTTTGGCAGGGTCCTACGAGCAGTACTTC
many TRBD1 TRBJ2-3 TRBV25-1 CASRAGTGPTDTQYF TGTGCCAGCAGAGCCGGGACAGGTCCCACAGATACGCAGTATTTT
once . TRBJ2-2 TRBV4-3 CASSQVTVNTGELFF TGCGCCAGCAGCCAAGTGACAGTGAACACCGGGGAGCTGTTTTTT
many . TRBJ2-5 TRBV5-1 CASSSELETQYF TGCGCCAGCAGCTCGGAGCTAGAGACCCAGTACTTC
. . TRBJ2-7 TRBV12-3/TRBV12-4 CASSLDTWREQYF TGTGCCAGCAGTCTGGATACGTGGCGGGAGCAGTACTTC
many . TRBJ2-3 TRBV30 CAWSVLDTQYF TGTGCCTGGAGTGTACTGGATACGCAGTATTTT
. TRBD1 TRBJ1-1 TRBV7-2 CASSLATGGTEAFF TGTGCCAGCAGCTTAGCGACAGGGGGCACTGAAGCTTTCTTT
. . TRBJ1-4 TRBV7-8 CASSLGPKGGEKLFF TGTGCCAGCAGCTTAGGCCCGAAGGGGGGTGAAAAACTGTTTTTT
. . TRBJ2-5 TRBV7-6 CASSLVDRQETQYF TGTGCCAGCAGCTTAGTCGACAGGCAAGAGACCCAGTACTTC
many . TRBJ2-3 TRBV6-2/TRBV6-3 CASRPSGTDTQYF TGTGCCAGCAGACCGAGCGGCACAGATACGCAGTATTTT
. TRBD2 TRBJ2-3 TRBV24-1 CATSDNSGGAAPDTQYF TGTGCCACCAGTGATAATAGCGGGGGGGCCGCCCCGGATACGCAGTATTTT
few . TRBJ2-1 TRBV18 CASSPPSPPGQFF TGTGCCAGCTCACCACCGTCGCCGCCCGGGCAGTTCTTC
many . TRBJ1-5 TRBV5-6 CASSLGPYSNQPQHF TGTGCCAGCAGCTTGGGTCCCTATAGCAATCAGCCCCAGCATTTT
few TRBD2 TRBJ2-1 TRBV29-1 CSVDLAGAYNEQFF TGCAGCGTCGATCTAGCGGGGGCCTACAATGAGCAGTTCTTC
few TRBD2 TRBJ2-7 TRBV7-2 CASSLAAPGTSGGYEQYF TGTGCCAGCAGCTTAGCAGCCCCCGGGACTAGCGGGGGCTACGAGCAGTACTTC
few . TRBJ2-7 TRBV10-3 CAISLGQEQYF TGTGCCATCAGCCTCGGACAGGAGCAGTACTTC
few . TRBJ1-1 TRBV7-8 CASSLQGGDTEAFF TGTGCCAGCAGCTTACAGGGAGGGGACACTGAAGCTTTCTTT
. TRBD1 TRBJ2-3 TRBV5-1 CASSFDRATDTQYF TGCGCCAGCAGCTTTGACAGGGCAACAGATACGCAGTATTTT
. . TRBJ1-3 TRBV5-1 CASSLESSSGNTIYF TGCGCCAGCAGCTTGGAGTCCAGCTCTGGAAACACCATATATTTT
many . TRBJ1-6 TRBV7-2 CASSFGGGSYNSPLHF TGTGCCAGCAGCTTCGGCGGGGGGTCCTATAATTCACCCCTCCACTTT
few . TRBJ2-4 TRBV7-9 CASSHDSKNIQYF TGTGCCAGCAGCCACGACTCGAAAAACATTCAGTACTTC
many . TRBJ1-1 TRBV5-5 CASSQDGIRGRTEAFF TGTGCCAGCAGCCAGGATGGCATACGGGGGCGCACTGAAGCTTTCTTT
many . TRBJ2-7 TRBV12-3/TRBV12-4 CASSYSGGVREQYF TGTGCCAGCAGCTACAGCGGAGGGGTTCGCGAGCAGTACTTC
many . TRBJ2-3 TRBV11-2 CASSLVSTQYF TGTGCCAGCAGCTTAGTGAGTACGCAGTATTTT
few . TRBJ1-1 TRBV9 CASGPPWGEAFF TGTGCCAGTGGACCCCCCTGGGGTGAAGCTTTCTTT
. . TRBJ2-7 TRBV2 CASMRSGAYEQYF TGTGCCAGCATGAGGAGTGGTGCCTACGAGCAGTACTTC
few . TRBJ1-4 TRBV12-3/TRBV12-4 CASSLAGTFGGKLFF TGTGCCAGCAGTTTGGCGGGGACTTTCGGGGGAAAACTGTTTTTT
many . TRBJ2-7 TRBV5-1 CASSFDLPGNEQYF TGCGCCAGCAGCTTTGATCTTCCCGGTAACGAGCAGTACTTC
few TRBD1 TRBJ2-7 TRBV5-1 CASSLRGPDEQYF TGCGCCAGCAGCTTGAGGGGGCCGGACGAGCAGTACTTC
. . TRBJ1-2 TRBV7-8 CASSFGESYGYTF TGTGCCAGCAGCTTTGGGGAGAGCTATGGCTACACCTTC
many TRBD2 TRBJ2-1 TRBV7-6 CASSPMSLAGYEQFF TGTGCCAGCAGCCCCATGAGTCTAGCGGGGTATGAGCAGTTCTTC